The 25 T cell receptor beta chains in this list originate from one sample, sequenced in a study of T cell responses to AZD1222 COVID-19 vaccine. Produced via immunoSEQ multiplex PCR; TCRdb's table is partial and in-frame only. The sample lists 120,000 or so clones, 80% to 95% occurring once. Sequencing was performed on peripheral blood, taken 28 days after the second AZD1222 dose. The receptor set was obtained from an adult who received the AZD1222 COVID-19 vaccine.

The rearrangement links TRBV21-1 to TRBJ2-7. TRBV21-1 is classified as a pseudogene. The CDR3 has 19 residues. CDR3 residues: CASSKEWVGNRSTSYEQYF. DNA of the CDR3: TGTGCCAGCAGCAAAGAATGGGTTGGGAACAGATCGACCTCCTACGAGCAGTACTTC.

V and J are TRBV6-1 and TRBJ1-1, with TRBD1 as a possible D gene (6 bases). The CDR3 has 14 amino acids. Per the germline V gene, CDR1 is MNHNS and CDR2 is SASEGT. V was clipped by 1 base and J by 3 bases, with 9 bases between them. The CDR3 spells CASSEDRADTEAFF. DNA of the CDR3: TGTGCCAGCAGTGAAGACAGGGCAGACACTGAAGCTTTCTTT.

The chain has TRBV6-5 and TRBJ1-1, with D perhaps matching TRBD1 (5 bases). The germline V gene encodes CDR1 MNHEY and CDR2 SVGAGI. V was shortened by 0 bases and J by 5 bases, with 16 bases between the two germline ends. The CDR3 has 16 amino acids. The CDR3 sequence: CASSYSIVPGNTEAFF. CDR3 in DNA: TGTGCCAGCAGTTACTCGATCGTACCAGGGAATACTGAAGCTTTCTTT.

CDR3 nucleotides: TGTGCCAGCAGTGAATTGGGTCTGGTACACCGAGAGCTGTTTTTT. Its translation: CASSELGLVHRELFF. The chain employs TRBV2 and TRBJ2-2; D unclear. V shed 2 bases and J shed 11 bases, with 18 bases lying between them. The V gene's germline CDR1 is SNHLY and CDR2 FYNNEI. CDR3 length equals 15 residues.

The chain combines TRBV5-1 with TRBJ1-2; D is unresolved. From germline, CDR1 is SGHRS and CDR2 YFSETQ. Deletions cut 3 bases from V and 4 bases from J, with 10 bases between. The CDR3 spans 13 residues. CDR3 coding DNA: TGCGCCAGCAGCTCGACACCGGCCTATGGCTACACCTTC. Translating it yields CASSSTPAYGYTF. Full variable domain (remainder filled in from reference TRBV5-1 and TRBJ1-2): KAGVTQTPRYLIKTRGQQVTLSCSPISGHRSVSWYQQTPGQGLQFLFEYFSETQRNKGNFPGRFSGRQFSNSRSEMNVSTLELGDSALYLCASSSTPAYGYTFGSGTRLTVV.

This chain uses TRBV10-3 with TRBJ1-6; 8 positions match TRBD1. Germline lookup yields CDR1 ENHRY and CDR2 SYGVKD. The CDR3 consists of 15 residues. V lost 3 bases to trimming and J lost 5 bases; unmatched junction nucleotides: 3. In DNA form, the CDR3 reads TGTGCCATCAGTGAATGGGACAGGCATAATTCACCCCTCCACTTT. Its protein is CAISEWDRHNSPLHF.

The rearrangement joins TRBV4-3 to TRBJ1-3; D gene ambiguous. V was cut by 0 bases and J by 0 bases, with 3 bases left in between. The germline V gene has CDR1 LGHNA and CDR2 YSLEER. CDR3 length equals 14 residues. The CDR3 bases are TGCGCCAGCAGCCAAGATGACTCTGGAAACACCATATATTTT. Translated, it gives CASSQDDSGNTIYF.

V gene TRBV3-1 (or the pseudogene TRBV3-2) combines with J gene TRBJ1-5, with D hard to call. The CDR3 consists of 14 residues. The V gene lost 1 base and the J gene lost 6 bases, with 10 bases spanning the gap. Germline CDR1 LGHDT, CDR2 YNNKEL (reference sequence). For the CDR3, the DNA is TGTGCCAGCAGCCAAGCCGGTTTGGCTCAGCCCCAGCATTTT. Its translation is CASSQAGLAQPQHF.

The rearrangement joins TRBV7-9 to TRBJ2-7; D remains ambiguous. Trimming took off 5 bases at V and 4 bases at J, with 15 bases between the two ends. Per the germline V gene, CDR1 is SEHNR and CDR2 is FQNEAQ (reference sequence). CDR3 length equals 14 residues. The CDR3 sequence: CASSEDAEEYEQYF. The DNA of the CDR3 is TGTGCCAGCAGCGAAGACGCCGAAGAGTACGAGCAGTACTTC.

The table lists this clone with a count of one. The chain uses TRBV5-5 and TRBJ2-6; 8 bases line up with TRBD1. CDR3 length: 19 amino acids. The V gene end was trimmed by 2 bases and the J gene end by 0 bases; junction bases not matched to a gene: 10. The germline V gene encodes CDR1 SGHKS and CDR2 YYEKEE (reference sequence). The CDR3: CASSFDAGGFLSGANVLTF. DNA of the CDR3: TGTGCCAGCAGCTTTGACGCAGGGGGCTTCCTCTCTGGGGCCAACGTCCTGACTTTC.

The chain couples TRBV2 to TRBJ1-5; D might be TRBD1 (6 bases). The germline V gene has CDR1 SNHLY and CDR2 FYNNEI. Trimming pared 6 bases from V and 1 base from J, leaving 13 bases between. The CDR3 loop spans 15 amino acids. The CDR3 sequence: CASRLGAPSNQPQHF. The CDR3 DNA reads as TGTGCCAGCAGGCTGGGGGCCCCAAGCAATCAGCCCCAGCATTTT.

V usage is TRBV28 and J usage is TRBJ2-7, with D perhaps matching TRBD2 (6 bases). Trimming took 11 bases from V and 4 from J, leaving 15 bases between them. Germline-derived CDR1 and CDR2 are MDHEN and SYDVKM. The CDR3 is 12 amino acids. The CDR3 protein is CAATGTAYEQYF. The CDR3 nucleotides read TGTGCCGCCACCGGGACTGCTTACGAGCAGTACTTC.

The chain joins TRBV5-4 to TRBJ2-1, with D tentatively TRBD1 (6 bases). Between the trimmed V and J ends, which lost 7 bases and 6 bases, there was a span of 20 bases. The CDR3 spans 15 residues. Per germline, CDR1 SGHNT and CDR2 YYREEE (reference sequence). The CDR3 nucleotides read TGTGCCAGCCACCGCTCCGGGACAACGGGCAATGAGCAGTTCTTC. This encodes CASHRSGTTGNEQFF.

The rearrangement uses TRBV18 and TRBJ1-2; D is ambiguous. Germline V gene sequence: CDR1 KGHSH, CDR2 LQKENI. V lost 2 bases and J lost 0, with 7 bases in between. The CDR3 is 14 residues long. The CDR3 sequence: CASSPGPANYGYTF. The CDR3 DNA is TGTGCCAGCTCACCAGGACCAGCTAACTATGGCTACACCTTC.

This sequence joins TRBV14 and TRBJ1-2; 9 nucleotides line up with TRBD1. V was pared by 3 bases and J by 7 bases, with 6 bases of the junction left unmatched. CDR3 length: 14 residues. CDR1 and CDR2 (germline): SGHDN, FVKESK. The DNA for the CDR3 is TGTGCCAGCAGCCACAACAGGGGGCAGGGTGGCTACACCTTC. This sequence encodes CASSHNRGQGGYTF.

The chain recombines TRBV24-1 with TRBJ2-7; D is possibly TRBD1 or TRBD2 (5 bases each). The CDR3 is 17 amino acids. CDR1 and CDR2 from the germline V gene are KGHDR and SFDVKD. The V end lost 1 base, the J end lost 5 bases, and 20 bases lay between the germline ends. CDR3 in amino acids: CATSDLSGAQRADEQYF. CDR3 sequence (DNA): TGTGCCACCAGTGATTTATCCGGGGCACAGAGAGCGGACGAGCAGTACTTC.

This clone has only a few counts. This chain connects TRBV12-5 to TRBJ1-1; D is unclear. V was cut by 6 bases and J by 1 base, with 12 bases left in between. The CDR3 is 14 amino acids. Germline CDR1 LGHNT, CDR2 FRNRAP. The CDR3 sequence: CASGDWVGNTEAFF. As DNA, the CDR3 is TGTGCTAGTGGGGACTGGGTTGGGAACACTGAAGCTTTCTTT.

The chain has TRBV4-2 and TRBJ2-7; 9 bases align to TRBD2. V lost 4 bases to trimming and J lost 4 bases; unmatched junction nucleotides: 8. In germline, CDR1 is LGHNA, CDR2 YNFKEQ. This CDR3 region has 15 residues. CDR3 protein: CASSPSAGGRYEQYF. The CDR3 DNA is TGTGCCAGCAGCCCCAGTGCGGGGGGGCGGTACGAGCAGTACTTC.

The chain has TRBV18 and TRBJ2-7; D is uncertain. Germline loops: CDR1 KGHSH, CDR2 LQKENI. V dropped 3 bases and J dropped 2 bases, with 11 bases sitting between them. This CDR3 contains 14 residues. The CDR3 region has the DNA TGTGCCAGCTCACCTCAGGTCGCCACCTACGAGCAGTACTTC. It encodes CASSPQVATYEQYF.

The chain is built from TRBV3-1 (or the pseudogene TRBV3-2) and TRBJ2-2; 7 bases align to TRBD2. Trimming at V came to 3 bases and at J to 0 bases, leaving 10 bases not matched to a gene. Germline values: CDR1 LGHDT, CDR2 YNNKEL (reference sequence). The CDR3 is 18 residues long. CDR3 loop: CASSQARTSPANTGELFF. CDR3 bases: TGTGCCAGCAGCCAGGCAAGGACTAGTCCTGCGAACACCGGGGAGCTGTTTTTT.

This clone was seen a single time. V gene TRBV4-3 combines with J gene TRBJ1-4, with D possibly being TRBD1 (6 bases). Trimming took off 4 bases at V and 3 bases at J, with 15 bases between the two ends. This CDR3 contains 16 residues. Per the germline V gene, CDR1 is LGHNA and CDR2 is YSLEER. CDR3 region: CASSRSQGAANEKLFF. CDR3 sequence (DNA): TGCGCCAGCAGCCGATCACAGGGAGCGGCTAATGAAAAACTGTTTTTT.

The genes are TRBV24-1 and TRBJ2-1, with 7 bases that match TRBD1. Looked up from germline, CDR1 is KGHDR and CDR2 is SFDVKD. The V and J ends lost 0 bases and 9 bases, in that order; junction bases with no gene match: 16. This CDR3 spans 18 amino acids. The CDR3 DNA is TGTGCCACCAGTGATTTGGGTATAAGGGGGCAGATAGAAGGTGAGCAGTTCTTC. Translating it yields CATSDLGIRGQIEGEQFF.

This clone was detected a few times. The chain uses TRBV5-1 and TRBJ2-1; 8 bases are a match to TRBD2. This CDR3 spans 15 amino acids. J lost 5 bases, V lost 0 bases, and 4 bases had no gene match. Germline CDR1 reads SGHRS; CDR2 reads YFSETQ. For the CDR3, the DNA is TGCGCCAGCAGCTTGGTTCGTAGCGGGGACAATGAGCAGTTCTTC. It encodes CASSLVRSGDNEQFF.

The J gene is TRBJ1-5, the V gene TRBV6-2 or TRBV6-3; the D gene is possibly TRBD1 (5 bases). Trimming stripped 3 bases from V and 2 bases from J, with 8 bases between. CDR1 is MNHEY and CDR2 is SVGEGT in the germline V gene. CDR3 length: 14 residues. The CDR3 DNA reads as TGTGCCAGCAGTTATGGGGGGGGCAATCAGCCCCAGCATTTT. This gives the protein CASSYGGGNQPQHF.

The rearrangement links TRBV19 to TRBJ2-7; D tentatively fits TRBD1 or TRBD2 (5 bases each). The CDR3 is 14 amino acids. V was clipped by 7 bases and J by 5 bases, with 18 bases between them. Germline assignment: CDR1 LNHDA and CDR2 SQIVND (reference sequence). The CDR3 protein is CASNDGGGRDEQYF. CDR3 nucleotide sequence: TGTGCCAGTAACGATGGGGGTGGAAGGGACGAGCAGTACTTC.